The entry below describes one T cell receptor (beta chain). This table comes from immunoSEQ multiplex PCR, and its TCRdb copy is limited to in-frame clones, with some not included. The repertoire holds roughly 110,000 clones, with 88% as singletons. These data belong to a study of blood T cell repertoires in COVID-19. Study-level background: COVID-19 samples collected from the United States, Italy and Spain covered acute and convalescent phases. T cells, B-cell-depleted T cells, or PBMCs provided the cDNA or gDNA that served as material.

Per germline, CDR1 ENHRY and CDR2 SYGVKD. Trimming pared 6 bases from V and 0 bases from J, leaving 15 bases between. The CDR3 sequence is 15 residues long. This chain links TRBV10-3 with TRBJ2-7; D possibly corresponds to TRBD2 (6 bases). The specimen was peripheral blood. The TCR originated in a man aged 45-65 years with active or convalescent COVID-19. The CDR3, as DNA: TGTGCCATCAGACACCGGGACTCAAGCTCCTACGAGCAGTACTTC. Residues: CAIRHRDSSSYEQYF.